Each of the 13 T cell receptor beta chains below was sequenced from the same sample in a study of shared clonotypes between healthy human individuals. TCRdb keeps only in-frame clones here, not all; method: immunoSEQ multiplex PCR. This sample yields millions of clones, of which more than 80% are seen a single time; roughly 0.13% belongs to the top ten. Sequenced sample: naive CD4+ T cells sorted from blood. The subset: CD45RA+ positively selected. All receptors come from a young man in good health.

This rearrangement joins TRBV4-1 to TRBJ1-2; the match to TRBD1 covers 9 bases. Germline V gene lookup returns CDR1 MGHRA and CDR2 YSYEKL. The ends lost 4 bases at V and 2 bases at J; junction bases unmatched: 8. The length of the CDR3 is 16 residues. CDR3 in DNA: TGCGCCAGCAGCCTAAGGGGACAGGGAACCAACTATGGCTACACCTTC. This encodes CASSLRGQGTNYGYTF.

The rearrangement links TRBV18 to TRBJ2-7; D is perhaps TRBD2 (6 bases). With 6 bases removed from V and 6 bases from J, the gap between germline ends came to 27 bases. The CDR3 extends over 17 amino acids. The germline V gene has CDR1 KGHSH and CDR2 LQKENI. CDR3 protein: CASSVQEAGGGNGEQYF. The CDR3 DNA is TGTGCCAGCTCCGTCCAAGAGGCGGGTGGAGGGAACGGCGAGCAGTACTTC.

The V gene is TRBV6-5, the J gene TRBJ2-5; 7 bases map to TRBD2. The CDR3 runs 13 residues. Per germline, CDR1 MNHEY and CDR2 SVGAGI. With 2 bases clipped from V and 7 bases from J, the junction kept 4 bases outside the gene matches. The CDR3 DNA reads TGTGCCAGCAGTTACCAGGCTAGCGGGACCCAGTACTTC. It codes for CASSYQASGTQYF.

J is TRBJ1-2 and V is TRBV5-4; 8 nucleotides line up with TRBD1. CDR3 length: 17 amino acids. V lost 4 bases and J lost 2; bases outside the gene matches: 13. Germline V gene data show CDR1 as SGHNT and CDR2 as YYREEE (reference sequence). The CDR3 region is CASSGGQGASPNYGYTF. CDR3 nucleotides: TGTGCCAGCAGCGGAGGGCAGGGGGCTTCTCCCAACTATGGCTACACCTTC.

The CDR3 DNA follows: TGTGCCAGCAGCTTGCTTGGCTCCTACGAGCAGTACTTC. Protein product: CASSLLGSYEQYF. The J gene is TRBJ2-7, the V gene TRBV5-4; D not certain. Per the germline V gene, CDR1 is SGHNT and CDR2 is YYREEE (reference sequence). V was cut by 1 base and J by 0 bases, with 5 bases left in between. The CDR3 length is 13 residues. The full variable domain, with the rest looked up from reference TRBV5-4 and TRBJ2-7, is ETGVTQSPTHLIKTRGQQVTLRCSSQSGHNTVSWYQQALGQGPQFIFQYYREEENGRGNFPPRFSGLQFPNYSSELNVNALELDDSALYLCASSLLGSYEQYFGPGTRLTVT.

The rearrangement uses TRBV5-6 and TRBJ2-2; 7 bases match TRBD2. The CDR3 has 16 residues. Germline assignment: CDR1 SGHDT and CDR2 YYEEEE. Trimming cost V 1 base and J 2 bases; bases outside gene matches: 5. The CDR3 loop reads CASSLRLAANTGELFF. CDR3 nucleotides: TGTGCCAGCAGCTTGAGGCTAGCGGCCAACACCGGGGAGCTGTTTTTT.

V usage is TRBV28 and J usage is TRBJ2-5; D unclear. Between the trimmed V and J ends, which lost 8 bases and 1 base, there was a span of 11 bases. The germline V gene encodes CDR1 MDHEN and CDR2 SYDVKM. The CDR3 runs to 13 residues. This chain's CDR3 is CASSQRTQETQYF. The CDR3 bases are TGTGCCAGCTCTCAGAGAACCCAAGAGACCCAGTACTTC.

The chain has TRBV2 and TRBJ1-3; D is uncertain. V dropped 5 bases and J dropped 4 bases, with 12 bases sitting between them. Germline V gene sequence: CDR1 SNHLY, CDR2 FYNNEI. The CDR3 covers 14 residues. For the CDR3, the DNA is TGTGCCAGCAGTCGAGAGAAAGTGGGAAACACCATATATTTT. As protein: CASSREKVGNTIYF.

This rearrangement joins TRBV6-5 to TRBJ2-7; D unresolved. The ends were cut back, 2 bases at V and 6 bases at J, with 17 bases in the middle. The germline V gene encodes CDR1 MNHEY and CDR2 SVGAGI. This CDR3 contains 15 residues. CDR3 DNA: TGTGCCAGCAGTTACCGACTGGGTGAGAAGGGCGAGCAGTACTTC. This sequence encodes CASSYRLGEKGEQYF.

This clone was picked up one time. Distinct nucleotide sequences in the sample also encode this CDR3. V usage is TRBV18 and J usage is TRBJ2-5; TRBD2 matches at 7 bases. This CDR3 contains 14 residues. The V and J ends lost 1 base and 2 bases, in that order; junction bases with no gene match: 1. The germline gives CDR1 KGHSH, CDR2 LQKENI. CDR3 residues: CASSPRGGQETQYF. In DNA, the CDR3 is TGTGCCAGCTCACCACGGGGGGGTCAAGAGACCCAGTACTTC.

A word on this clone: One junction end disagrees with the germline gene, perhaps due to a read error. This chain's CDR3 is CASSLAGGYTGELFF. The CDR3 DNA reads as TGTGCCAGCAGCCTAGCGGGAGGATACACCGGGGAGCTGTTTTTT. The rearrangement uses TRBV7-2 and TRBJ2-2; TRBD2 agrees at 11 bases. The CDR3 length is 15 residues. CDR1 and CDR2 from the germline V gene are SGHTA and FQGNSA.

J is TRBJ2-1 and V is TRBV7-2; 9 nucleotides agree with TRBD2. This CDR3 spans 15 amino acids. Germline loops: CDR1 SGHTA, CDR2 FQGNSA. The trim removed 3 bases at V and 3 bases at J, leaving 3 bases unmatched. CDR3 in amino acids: CASSFETSGYNEQFF. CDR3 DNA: TGTGCCAGCAGCTTCGAGACTAGCGGCTACAATGAGCAGTTCTTC.

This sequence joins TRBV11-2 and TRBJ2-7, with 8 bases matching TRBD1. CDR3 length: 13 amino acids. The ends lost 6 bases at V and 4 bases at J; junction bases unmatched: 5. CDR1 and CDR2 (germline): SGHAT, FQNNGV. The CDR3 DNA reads TGTGCCAGCAGGCGGACAGGGAAATACGAGCAGTACTTC. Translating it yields CASRRTGKYEQYF.